The entry below describes one T cell receptor beta chain. Antigen: not known. The CDR3 has 16 residues. Trimming removed 2 bases from V and 2 bases from J; junction bases left unmatched: 6. The germline V gene encodes CDR1 MNHEY and CDR2 SMNVEV (reference sequence). These data come from a study of cytomegalovirus exposure and HLA in healthy donors. About the study: Around 77% of roughly 400 genotyped donors fell in the Caucasian-associated ancestry cluster. Study results and limitations: Data from an earlier analysis indicated that most TCR beta V segments were productive either about 87% or about 30% of the time. In a later analysis, common viral pathogens appeared linked to several of the most significant clusters.

PCR used 60 Vbeta primers and 13 Jbeta primers. The assay was immunoSEQ multiplex PCR, and TCRdb's table has in-frame clones only and misses some. The data contain about 160,000 clones, 75% of them singletons. The receptor was derived from a woman between 45 and 65 years old in good health and CMV-seropositive. Sequencing was done on a sample of PBMCs. The chain couples TRBV27 to TRBJ2-1, with 7 bases matching TRBD1. The CDR3 DNA is TGTGCCAGCAGTTTAAGGGGGCGGAGGCCCTACAATGAGCAGTTCTTC. Translation: CASSLRGRRPYNEQFF.